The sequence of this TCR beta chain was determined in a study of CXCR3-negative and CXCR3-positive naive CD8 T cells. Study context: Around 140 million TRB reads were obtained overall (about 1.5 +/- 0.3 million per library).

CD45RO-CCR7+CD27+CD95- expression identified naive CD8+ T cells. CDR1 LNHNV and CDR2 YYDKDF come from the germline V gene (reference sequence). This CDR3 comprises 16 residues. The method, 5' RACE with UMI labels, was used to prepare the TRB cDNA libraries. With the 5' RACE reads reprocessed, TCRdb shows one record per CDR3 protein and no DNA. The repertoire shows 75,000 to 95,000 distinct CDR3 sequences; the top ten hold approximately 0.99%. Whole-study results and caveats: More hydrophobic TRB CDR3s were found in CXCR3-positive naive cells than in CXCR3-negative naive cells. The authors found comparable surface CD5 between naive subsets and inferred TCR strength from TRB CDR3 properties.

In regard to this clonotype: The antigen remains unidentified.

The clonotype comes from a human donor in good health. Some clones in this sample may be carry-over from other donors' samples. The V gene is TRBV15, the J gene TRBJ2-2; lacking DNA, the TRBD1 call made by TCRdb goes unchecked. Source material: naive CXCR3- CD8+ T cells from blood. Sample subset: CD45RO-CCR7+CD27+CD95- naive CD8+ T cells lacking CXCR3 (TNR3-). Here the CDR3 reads CATSSSPRRSTGELFF.